The rows below give T cell receptor beta chains drawn from one sample of a study of CD8 T cells in ankylosing spondylitis. Each CDR3 protein is one row after TCRdb ran MiXCR on the 5' RACE reads. The sample holds roughly 700,000 distinct CDR3 sequences; 19% are singletons and the top ten take approximately 18%. Material for sequencing was blood, either unsorted or a sorted T cell fraction (not recorded which). The source of these receptors is a male donor with ankylosing spondylitis. Each CDR3 is given with its conserved first and last residue. D genes are given only for firm matches. Clone sizes are given selectively: once, few, many, or a class where the clone is expanded.

V gene	D gene	J gene	clone size	CDR3 protein	CDR3 DNA
TRBV27	TRBD2	TRBJ2-7	once	CASSPKLAGAREQYF	TGTGCCAGCAGTCCCAAACTAGCGGGAGCCCGCGAGCAGTACTTC
TRBV28	TRBD1	TRBJ1-2	NA	CASSDRGFNYGYTF	TGTGCCAGCAGCGACAGGGGCTTCAACTATGGCTACACCTTC
TRBV6-2/TRBV6-3	NA	TRBJ2-7	NA	CASSYGGAFYEQYF	TGTGCCAGCAGTTACGGGGGGGCTTTCTACGAGCAGTACTTC
TRBV12-3/TRBV12-4	NA	TRBJ1-5	NA	CASSSHGKENQPQHF	TGTGCCAGCAGTTCCCACGGAAAGGAGAATCAGCCCCAGCATTTT
TRBV28	NA	TRBJ1-5	few	CASSVSTTGNQPQHF	TGTGCCAGCAGCGTTTCTACAACGGGCAATCAGCCCCAGCATTTT
TRBV6-2/TRBV6-3	NA	TRBJ2-7	few	CASSYLRTYEQYF	TGTGCCAGCAGTTACCTCAGGACCTACGAGCAGTACTTC
TRBV2	TRBD1	TRBJ1-5	NA	CASRKEQGMDQPQHF	TGTGCCAGCAGAAAAGAACAGGGGATGGATCAGCCCCAGCATTTT
TRBV20-1	NA	TRBJ2-1	NA	CSARNFGGLRTYNEQFF	TGCAGTGCTAGGAATTTTGGCGGGCTCCGAACCTACAATGAGCAGTTCTTC
TRBV4-2	TRBD2	TRBJ2-1	NA	CASSPPRAGRISGEQFF	TGTGCCAGCAGCCCCCCTAGAGCGGGGAGGATCTCTGGTGAGCAGTTCTTC
TRBV5-1	NA	TRBJ2-2	NA	CASEPIPKNTGELFF	TGCGCCAGCGAGCCTATACCTAAGAACACCGGGGAGCTGTTTTTT
TRBV5-5	NA	TRBJ2-1	few	CASSTGPSSYNEQFF	TGTGCCAGCAGCACGGGACCAAGCTCCTACAATGAGCAGTTCTTC
TRBV11-3	NA	TRBJ1-1	NA	CASSLGTAVNTEAFF	TGTGCCAGCAGCTTAGGGACAGCCGTGAACACTGAAGCTTTCTTT
TRBV28	TRBD1	TRBJ1-2	few	CASSSPGQGWLEGYTF	TGTGCCAGCAGTTCTCCGGGACAGGGCTGGCTCGAGGGCTACACCTTC
TRBV5-1	NA	TRBJ2-1	NA	CASSLEGDKTAMQFF	TGCGCCAGCAGCTTGGAGGGGGACAAGACGGCCATGCAGTTCTTC
TRBV10-3	TRBD2	TRBJ2-5	few	CAISEPRTSGQETQYF	TGTGCCATCAGTGAGCCCCGGACTAGCGGCCAAGAGACCCAGTACTTC
TRBV20-1	NA	TRBJ1-1	many	CSGRQGKMNTEAFF	TGCAGTGGGCGTCAGGGTAAAATGAACACTGAAGCTTTCTTT
TRBV24-1	NA	TRBJ2-7	many	CATSMDSYEQYF	TGTGCCACCAGCATGGACTCCTACGAGCAGTACTTC
TRBV12-3/TRBV12-4	TRBD1	TRBJ2-7	NA	CASSLGRTGEAYEQYF	TGTGCCAGCAGTTTAGGGAGGACAGGGGAAGCCTACGAGCAGTACTTC
TRBV3-1	TRBD1	TRBJ1-2	few	CASSLQTGRNYGYTF	TGTGCCAGCAGTCTACAGACAGGGAGGAACTATGGCTACACCTTC
TRBV12-3/TRBV12-4	NA	TRBJ1-5	many	CASSLGPGLSLHF	TGTGCCAGCAGTTTGGGCCCGGGACTCAGCCTGCATTTT
TRBV10-3	TRBD2	TRBJ2-7	NA	CAISEVRDRGTSGSPYEQYF	TGTGCCATCAGTGAGGTCCGGGACAGGGGGACTAGCGGGAGCCCGTACGAGCAGTACTTC
TRBV18	NA	TRBJ2-1	NA	CASSPLESNEQFF	TGTGCCAGCTCACCACTAGAGTCCAATGAGCAGTTCTTC
TRBV27	NA	TRBJ2-7	few	CASSLSRGSGHEQYF	TGTGCCAGCAGTTTATCTCGGGGGAGCGGCCACGAGCAGTACTTC
TRBV5-1	NA	TRBJ1-4	NA	CASSWGLTNEKLFF	TGCGCCAGCAGCTGGGGCTTAACTAATGAAAAACTGTTTTTT
TRBV20-1	NA	TRBJ2-1	NA	CSAPPSYNEQFF	TGCAGTGCCCCCCCCTCCTACAATGAGCAGTTCTTC
TRBV4-1	TRBD1	TRBJ1-2	few	CASSQNRQGTGYTF	TGCGCCAGCAGCCAAAACCGACAGGGCACTGGCTACACCTTC